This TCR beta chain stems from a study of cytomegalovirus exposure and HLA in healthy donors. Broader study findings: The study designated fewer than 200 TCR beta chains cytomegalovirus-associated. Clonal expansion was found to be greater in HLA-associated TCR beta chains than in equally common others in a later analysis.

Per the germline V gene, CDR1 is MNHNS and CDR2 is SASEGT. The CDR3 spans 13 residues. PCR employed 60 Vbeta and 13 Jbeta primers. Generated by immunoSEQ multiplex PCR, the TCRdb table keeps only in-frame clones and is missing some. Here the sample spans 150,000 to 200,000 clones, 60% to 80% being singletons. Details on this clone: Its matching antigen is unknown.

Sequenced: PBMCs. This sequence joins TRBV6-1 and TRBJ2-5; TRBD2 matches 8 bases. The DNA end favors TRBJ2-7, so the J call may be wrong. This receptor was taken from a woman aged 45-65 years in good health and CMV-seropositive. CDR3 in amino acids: CASKAGGTAEQYF. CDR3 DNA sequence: TGTGCCAGCAAGGCGGGAGGCACTGCCGAGCAGTACTTC.